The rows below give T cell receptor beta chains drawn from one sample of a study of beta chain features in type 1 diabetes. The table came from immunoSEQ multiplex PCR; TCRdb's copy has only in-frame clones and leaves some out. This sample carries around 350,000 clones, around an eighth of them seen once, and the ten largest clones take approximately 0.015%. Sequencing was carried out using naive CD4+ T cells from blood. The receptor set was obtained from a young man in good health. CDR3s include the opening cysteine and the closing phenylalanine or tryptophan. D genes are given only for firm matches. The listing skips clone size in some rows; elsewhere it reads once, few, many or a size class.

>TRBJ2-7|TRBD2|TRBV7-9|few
CASSLEAGGPVEQYF
TGTGCCAGCAGCTTAGAGGCGGGAGGGCCGGTGGAGCAGTACTTC
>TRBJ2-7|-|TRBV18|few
CASSPLDGGEQYF
TGTGCCAGCTCGCCCCTTGACGGCGGCGAGCAGTACTTC
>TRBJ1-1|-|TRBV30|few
CAWSAGPRTEAFF
TGTGCCTGGAGTGCAGGGCCGCGGACTGAAGCTTTCTTT
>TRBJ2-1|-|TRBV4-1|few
CASSHGGPGQEWNEQFF
TGCGCCAGCAGCCACGGGGGGCCCGGGCAAGAGTGGAATGAGCAGTTCTTC
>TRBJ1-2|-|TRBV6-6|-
CASSRGQRYGYTF
TGTGCCAGCAGCAGGGGACAAAGATATGGCTACACCTTC
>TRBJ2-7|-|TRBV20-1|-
CSAGLHYEQYF
TGCAGTGCTGGACTCCACTACGAGCAGTACTTC
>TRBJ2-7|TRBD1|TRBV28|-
CASSLGSSGTGMYEQYF
TGTGCCAGCAGTTTAGGCTCCTCCGGGACAGGCATGTACGAGCAGTACTTC
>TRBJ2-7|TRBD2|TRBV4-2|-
CASSHFSGRMSYEQYF
TGTGCCAGCAGCCATTTTAGCGGGAGGATGTCCTACGAGCAGTACTTC
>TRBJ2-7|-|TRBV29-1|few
CSVEDLGQGVYEQYF
TGCAGCGTTGAAGATCTCGGTCAGGGCGTCTACGAGCAGTACTTC
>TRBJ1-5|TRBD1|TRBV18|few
CASSPEDRGSNQPQHF
TGTGCCAGCTCACCGGAGGACAGGGGTAGCAATCAGCCCCAGCATTTT
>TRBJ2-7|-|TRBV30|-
CAWGRGLYEQYF
TGTGCCTGGGGGCGCGGGCTCTACGAGCAGTACTTC
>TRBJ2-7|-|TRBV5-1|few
CASSLRTGSSYEQYF
TGCGCCAGCAGCCTTAGGACGGGATCGTCCTACGAGCAGTACTTC
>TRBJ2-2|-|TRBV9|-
CASSVEPGNTGELFF
TGTGCCAGCAGCGTAGAACCAGGCAACACCGGGGAGCTGTTTTTT
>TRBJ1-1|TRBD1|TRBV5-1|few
CASSWGGQGAFF
TGCGCCAGCAGCTGGGGGGGACAGGGTGCTTTCTTT
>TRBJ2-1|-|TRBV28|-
CASSLARDEQFF
TGTGCCAGCAGTTTAGCACGCGATGAGCAGTTCTTC
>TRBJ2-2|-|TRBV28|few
CASSGQGWGGELFF
TGTGCCAGCAGTGGTCAGGGTTGGGGCGGGGAGCTGTTTTTT
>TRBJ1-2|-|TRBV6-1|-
CASRRLDVLSGYTF
TGTGCCAGCAGACGACTGGATGTATTGAGCGGCTACACCTTC
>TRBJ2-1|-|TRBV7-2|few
CASSLVRGNEQFF
TGTGCCAGCAGCTTAGTTCGGGGGAATGAGCAGTTCTTC